These 16 T cell receptor beta chains originate from one sample sequenced in a study of OX40 agonist ivuxolimab in advanced cancers. TCRdb's table, derived via immunoSEQ multiplex PCR, lists solely in-frame clones and lacks some. Here the sample spans about 80,000 clones, around 94% being singletons. The input for sequencing was CD4+ or CD8+ T cells sorted from blood, taken in a trial of the OX40 agonist ivuxolimab. These receptors were obtained from an adult with an advanced solid tumor such as melanoma, head and neck, liver or kidney cancer.

The V and J genes are TRBV5-1 and TRBJ1-4, with TRBD1 matching 9 bases. CDR3 length equals 13 residues. The germline CDR1 and CDR2 sequences are SGHRS and YFSETQ. V lost 6 bases and J lost 6; bases outside the gene matches: 3. In nucleotides, the CDR3 is TGCGCCAGCACACAGGGGGCAGATGAAAAACTGTTTTTT. It translates to CASTQGADEKLFF.

V usage is TRBV19 and J usage is TRBJ2-1; TRBD2 matches 8 bases. Losses at the gene ends were 8 bases for V and 6 bases for J; bases not matched to a gene: 3. The CDR3 contains 12 residues. Germline assignment: CDR1 LNHDA and CDR2 SQIVND (reference sequence). The CDR3 region has the DNA TGTGCCAGTTGCGGGAGGCTCAATGAGCAGTTCTTC. This encodes CASCGRLNEQFF. The full variable domain, its missing parts supplied by reference TRBV19 and TRBJ2-1, is DGGITQSPKYLFRKEGQNVTLSCEQNLNHDAMYWYRQDPGQGLRLIYYSQIVNDFQKGDIAEGYSVSREKKESFPLTVTSAQKNPTAFYLCASCGRLNEQFFGPGTRLTVL.

The genes are TRBV19 and TRBJ2-1; possible D gene TRBD2, 6 bases. Looked up from germline, CDR1 is LNHDA and CDR2 is SQIVND (reference sequence). This CDR3 comprises 15 residues. The V and J ends lost 5 bases and 0 bases respectively, with 11 bases between them. CDR3 sequence (DNA): TGTGCCAGTAGTTCACGGGGAGGCTCCTACAATGAGCAGTTCTTC. Translation gives CASSSRGGSYNEQFF.

The genes are TRBV5-1 and TRBJ2-1; 7 nucleotides match TRBD1. The CDR3 extends over 17 amino acids. The ends lost 0 bases at V and 3 bases at J; junction bases unmatched: 9. Germline V gene sequence: CDR1 SGHRS, CDR2 YFSETQ. The CDR3 bases are TGCGCCAGCAGCTTGGCTCTAATGACAGGGAGCTACAATGAGCAGTTCTTC. Translating gives CASSLALMTGSYNEQFF.

The chain links TRBV5-1 to TRBJ2-7; TRBD1 is a possible D gene (6 bases). The germline CDR1 and CDR2 sequences are SGHRS and YFSETQ. V shed 2 bases and J shed 4 bases, with 19 bases lying between them. The CDR3 has 16 amino acids. CDR3 sequence (DNA): TGCGCCAGCAGCTTTGACAGGAACCTTGGCTCATACGAGCAGTACTTC. Translation gives CASSFDRNLGSYEQYF.

The CDR3 is CASSTTYEQYF. CDR3 bases: TGTGCCAGCAGCACCACCTACGAGCAGTACTTC. This chain joins TRBV5-6 and TRBJ2-7; D gene ambiguous. With 4 bases removed from V and 2 bases from J, the gap between germline ends came to 4 bases. The CDR3 length is 11 residues. Germline V gene data show CDR1 as SGHDT and CDR2 as YYEEEE.

This rearrangement joins TRBV29-1 to TRBJ2-1; TRBD1 is a possible D gene (6 bases). The V end lost 3 bases, the J end lost 7 bases, and 13 bases lay between the germline ends. CDR3 length equals 13 residues. Germline V gene lookup returns CDR1 SQVTM and CDR2 ANQGSEA. CDR3 DNA: TGCAGCGTTGATGGACAGAGGGTGAATGAGCAGTTCTTC. It specifies CSVDGQRVNEQFF.

The V gene is TRBV9, the J gene TRBJ2-2; unclear D gene. The CDR3 consists of 15 residues. Germline CDR1 is SGDLS and CDR2 is YYNGEE. Deletions cut 0 bases from V and 3 bases from J, with 9 bases between. This CDR3 is CASSVDGGYTGELFF. As DNA, the CDR3 is TGTGCCAGCAGCGTAGACGGTGGGTACACCGGGGAGCTGTTTTTT. The whole variable domain, remainder taken from reference TRBV9 and TRBJ2-2, is DSGVTQTPKHLITATGQRVTLRCSPRSGDLSVYWYQQSLDQGLQFLIQYYNGEERAKGNILERFSAQQFPDLHSELNLSSLELGDSALYFCASSVDGGYTGELFFGEGSRLTVL.

In regard to this clone: The junction differs from germline at one of its ends, possibly a read error. The chain couples TRBV5-1 to TRBJ1-3; TRBD1 is a possible D gene (5 bases). Per the germline V gene, CDR1 is SGHRS and CDR2 is YFSETQ. The CDR3 is 14 residues long. CDR3 in amino acids: CASSLDNPGNTIYF. For the CDR3, the DNA is TGCGCCAGCAGTTTGGACAATCCTGGAAACACCATATATTTT.

The rearrangement links TRBV7-2 to TRBJ2-1, with D uncertain. The CDR3 sequence is 13 residues long. CDR1 SGHTA and CDR2 FQGNSA come from the germline V gene. Trimming left V 0 bases short and J 6 bases short, with 6 bases between. CDR3 region: CASSLAAFNEQFF. CDR3 nucleotides: TGTGCCAGCAGCTTAGCGGCTTTCAATGAGCAGTTCTTC.

This rearrangement joins TRBV7-2 to TRBJ1-1; D is uncertain. The CDR3 totals 14 residues. Germline lookup yields CDR1 SGHTA and CDR2 FQGNSA. V lost 5 bases, J lost 1 base, and 11 bases lay in between. In DNA form, the CDR3 reads TGTGCCAGCAGCCCCCCCAGTCGGAACACTGAAGCTTTCTTT. Amino acids: CASSPPSRNTEAFF.

In its sample, this clone was seen a few times. CDR3 nucleotide sequence: TGTGCCAGTAGGAAGATACTCCAAAGCTCTGGGGCCAACGTCCTGACTTTC. This translates into CASRKILQSSGANVLTF. The rearrangement links TRBV19 to TRBJ2-6; no reliable D call. Trimming stripped 6 bases from V and 0 bases from J, with 15 bases between. Germline CDR1 is LNHDA and CDR2 is SQIVND (reference sequence). The CDR3 length is 17 residues.

This clone was observed a single time. The chain links TRBV29-1 to TRBJ2-5; the match to TRBD2 covers 9 bases. The trim removed 7 bases at V and 1 base at J, leaving 4 bases unmatched. The CDR3 consists of 13 residues. Germline V CDR1 and CDR2: SQVTM, ANQGSEA. The CDR3 DNA reads as TGCAGCGGCGGGAGGGGGGTCCAAGAGACCCAGTACTTC. Its protein is CSGGRGVQETQYF.

The chain combines TRBV28 with TRBJ1-1; D perhaps matches TRBD1 (5 bases). Germline values: CDR1 MDHEN, CDR2 SYDVKM. V was shortened by 6 bases and J by 0 bases, with 8 bases between the two germline ends. CDR3 length equals 13 residues. This CDR3 reads CASRRGMNTEAFF. DNA of the CDR3: TGTGCCAGCAGGCGGGGGATGAACACTGAAGCTTTCTTT.

This clone was recorded only once. This chain uses TRBV6-5 with TRBJ2-3; TRBD1 might be the D (5 bases). The CDR3 is made up of 16 amino acids. With 2 bases removed from V and 6 bases from J, the gap between germline ends came to 18 bases. CDR1 is MNHEY, CDR2 SVGAGI, per germline. This chain's CDR3 is CASSYRGARVGDTQYF. The CDR3 bases are TGTGCCAGCAGTTACCGTGGGGCTCGAGTAGGGGATACGCAGTATTTT.

The rearrangement joins TRBV10-3 to TRBJ2-1, with 10 bases that match TRBD1. V dropped 5 bases and J dropped 6; count of bases not matched to a gene: 10. This CDR3 has 16 residues. CDR1 ENHRY and CDR2 SYGVKD come from the germline V gene. The CDR3 nucleotides read TGTGCCATCAGTACGAACCGGGACAGGGGATCCAATGAGCAGTTCTTC. It specifies CAISTNRDRGSNEQFF.